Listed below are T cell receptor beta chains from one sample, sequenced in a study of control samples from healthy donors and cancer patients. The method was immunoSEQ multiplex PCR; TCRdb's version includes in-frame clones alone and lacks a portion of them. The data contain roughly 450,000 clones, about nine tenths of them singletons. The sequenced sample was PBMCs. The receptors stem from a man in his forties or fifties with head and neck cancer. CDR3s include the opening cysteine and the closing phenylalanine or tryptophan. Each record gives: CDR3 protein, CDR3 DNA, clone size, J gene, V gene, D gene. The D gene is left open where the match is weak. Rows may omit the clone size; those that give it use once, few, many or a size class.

cdr3_aa: CASSLIRDGYTF
cdr3_nt: TGTGCCAGCAGCTTAATTAGGGATGGCTACACCTTC
clone_size: NA
j_call: TRBJ1-2
v_call: TRBV7-2
d_call: NA

cdr3_aa: CASSQPGRETQYF
cdr3_nt: TGTGCCAGCAGCCAACCAGGGAGGGAGACCCAGTACTTC
clone_size: NA
j_call: TRBJ2-5
v_call: TRBV14
d_call: NA

cdr3_aa: CASSQSGAGEAEAFF
cdr3_nt: TGTGCCAGCAGCCAATCCGGGGCGGGGGAGGCTGAAGCTTTCTTT
clone_size: once
j_call: TRBJ1-1
v_call: TRBV3-1/TRBV3-2
d_call: NA

cdr3_aa: CASSPTELNTEAFF
cdr3_nt: TGTGCCAGCAGCCCTACGGAACTCAACACTGAAGCTTTCTTT
clone_size: NA
j_call: TRBJ1-1
v_call: TRBV7-8
d_call: NA

cdr3_aa: CASSLGAEGNEQYF
cdr3_nt: TGTGCCAGCAGCTTGGGCGCCGAGGGGAACGAGCAGTACTTC
clone_size: NA
j_call: TRBJ2-7
v_call: TRBV7-2
d_call: NA

cdr3_aa: CASSPGQAGETKNIQYF
cdr3_nt: TGTGCCAGCAGCCCCGGACAGGCTGGGGAGACCAAAAACATTCAGTACTTC
clone_size: NA
j_call: TRBJ2-4
v_call: TRBV11-2
d_call: TRBD1

cdr3_aa: CASTKGLGRSYPTPNYGYTF
cdr3_nt: TGTGCCAGTACCAAAGGGTTGGGCAGGAGTTACCCTACACCAAACTATGGCTACACCTTC
clone_size: NA
j_call: TRBJ1-2
v_call: TRBV19
d_call: NA

cdr3_aa: CASSPSGNSEKLFF
cdr3_nt: TGCGCCAGCAGCCCATCAGGGAATAGTGAAAAACTGTTTTTT
clone_size: NA
j_call: TRBJ1-4
v_call: TRBV4-1
d_call: NA

cdr3_aa: CATRIPNTGELFF
cdr3_nt: TGTGCCACCCGAATCCCGAACACCGGGGAGCTGTTTTTT
clone_size: NA
j_call: TRBJ2-2
v_call: TRBV10-3
d_call: NA

cdr3_aa: CASSRPGLAGGPQETQYF
cdr3_nt: TGCGCCAGCAGCAGACCGGGACTAGCGGGAGGGCCCCAAGAGACCCAGTACTTC
clone_size: NA
j_call: TRBJ2-5
v_call: TRBV5-1
d_call: TRBD2

cdr3_aa: CAWSGQGGVYEQYF
cdr3_nt: TGTGCCTGGAGTGGGCAGGGGGGGGTATACGAGCAGTACTTC
clone_size: once
j_call: TRBJ2-7
v_call: TRBV30
d_call: NA

cdr3_aa: CASSQTVVSYEQYF
cdr3_nt: TGCGCCAGCAGCCAGACAGTAGTCTCCTACGAGCAGTACTTC
clone_size: NA
j_call: TRBJ2-7
v_call: TRBV4-3
d_call: NA

cdr3_aa: CASTGGYAMNTEAFF
cdr3_nt: TGTGCCAGCACCGGGGGGTATGCGATGAACACTGAAGCTTTCTTT
clone_size: NA
j_call: TRBJ1-1
v_call: TRBV9
d_call: NA

cdr3_aa: CASSLAHPGNIAEAFF
cdr3_nt: TGTGCCAGCAGCTTAGCCCATCCGGGGAACATTGCTGAAGCTTTCTTT
clone_size: NA
j_call: TRBJ1-1
v_call: TRBV7-6
d_call: NA

cdr3_aa: CASSQDGGSDTEAFF
cdr3_nt: TGCGCCAGCAGCCAAGATGGGGGCTCGGACACTGAAGCTTTCTTT
clone_size: NA
j_call: TRBJ1-1
v_call: TRBV4-3
d_call: NA

cdr3_aa: CAPSQDGGGGSYEQYF
cdr3_nt: TGTGCCCCCAGCCAAGATGGGGGAGGGGGGTCCTACGAGCAGTACTTC
clone_size: NA
j_call: TRBJ2-7
v_call: TRBV4-2
d_call: NA

cdr3_aa: CASTLLDTQYF
cdr3_nt: TGCGCCAGCACCTTACTAGATACGCAGTATTTT
clone_size: NA
j_call: TRBJ2-3
v_call: TRBV5-1
d_call: NA

cdr3_aa: CSASSGTPQETQYF
cdr3_nt: TGCAGTGCTAGTAGCGGGACGCCACAAGAGACCCAGTACTTC
clone_size: NA
j_call: TRBJ2-5
v_call: TRBV20-1
d_call: TRBD2

cdr3_aa: CASSDGDKETQYF
cdr3_nt: TGTGCCAGCAGTGATGGGGACAAAGAGACCCAGTACTTC
clone_size: NA
j_call: TRBJ2-5
v_call: TRBV12-3/TRBV12-4
d_call: NA